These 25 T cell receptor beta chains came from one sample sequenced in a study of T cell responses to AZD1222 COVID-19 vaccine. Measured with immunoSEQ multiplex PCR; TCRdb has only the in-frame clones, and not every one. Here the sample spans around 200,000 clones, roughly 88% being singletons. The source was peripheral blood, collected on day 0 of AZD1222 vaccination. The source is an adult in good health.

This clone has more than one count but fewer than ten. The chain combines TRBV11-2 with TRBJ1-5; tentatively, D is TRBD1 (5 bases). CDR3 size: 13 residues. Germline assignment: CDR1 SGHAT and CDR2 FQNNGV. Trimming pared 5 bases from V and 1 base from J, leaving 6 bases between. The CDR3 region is CASSRGSNQPQHF. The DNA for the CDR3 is TGTGCCAGCAGCAGGGGCAGCAATCAGCCCCAGCATTTT.

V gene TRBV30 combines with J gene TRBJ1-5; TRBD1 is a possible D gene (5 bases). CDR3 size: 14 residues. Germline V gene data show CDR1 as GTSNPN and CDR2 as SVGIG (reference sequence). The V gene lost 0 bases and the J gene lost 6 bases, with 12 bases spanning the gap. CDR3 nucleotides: TGTGCCTGGAGTGTGCAGGGAGGCACTCAGCCCCAGCATTTT. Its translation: CAWSVQGGTQPQHF.

For the CDR3, the DNA is TGTGCCAGTACCGTTAAGGTTCCTGCTGAAGCTTTCTTT. It specifies CASTVKVPAEAFF. This chain connects TRBV5-8 to TRBJ1-1; D gene uncertain. Germline CDR1 is SGHTS and CDR2 is YDEGEE. Trimming took 8 bases from V and 6 from J, leaving 17 bases between them. CDR3 size: 13 residues.

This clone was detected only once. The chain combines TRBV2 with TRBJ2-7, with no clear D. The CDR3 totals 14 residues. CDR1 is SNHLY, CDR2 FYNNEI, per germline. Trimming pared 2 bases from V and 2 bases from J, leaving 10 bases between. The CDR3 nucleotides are TGTGCCAGCAGTGAATACAGAAGCCCCTACGAGCAGTACTTC. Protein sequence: CASSEYRSPYEQYF.

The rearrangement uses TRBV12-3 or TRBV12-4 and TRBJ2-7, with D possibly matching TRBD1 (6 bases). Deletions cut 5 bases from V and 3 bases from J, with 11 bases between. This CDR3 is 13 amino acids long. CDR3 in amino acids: CASSAQQGYEQYF. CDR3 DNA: TGTGCCAGCAGTGCCCAACAGGGCTACGAGCAGTACTTC.

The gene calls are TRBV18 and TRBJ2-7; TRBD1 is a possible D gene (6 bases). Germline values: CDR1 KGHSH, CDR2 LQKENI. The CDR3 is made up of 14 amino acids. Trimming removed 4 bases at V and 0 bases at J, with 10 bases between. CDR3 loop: CASSQRQDSYEQYF. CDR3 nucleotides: TGTGCCAGCTCACAGAGACAGGACTCCTACGAGCAGTACTTC.

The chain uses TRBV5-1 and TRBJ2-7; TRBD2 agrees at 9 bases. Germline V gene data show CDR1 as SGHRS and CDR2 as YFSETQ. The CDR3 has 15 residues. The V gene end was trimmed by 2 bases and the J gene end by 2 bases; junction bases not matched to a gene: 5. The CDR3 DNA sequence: TGCGCCAGCAGCTTTAGCGGGGGAACTGCCTACGAGCAGTACTTC. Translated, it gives CASSFSGGTAYEQYF.

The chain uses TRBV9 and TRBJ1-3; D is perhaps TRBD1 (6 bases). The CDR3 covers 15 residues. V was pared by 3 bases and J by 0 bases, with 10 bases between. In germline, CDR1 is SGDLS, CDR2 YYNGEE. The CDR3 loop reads CASSATGYSGNTIYF. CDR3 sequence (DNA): TGTGCCAGCAGCGCCACAGGGTACTCTGGAAACACCATATATTTT.

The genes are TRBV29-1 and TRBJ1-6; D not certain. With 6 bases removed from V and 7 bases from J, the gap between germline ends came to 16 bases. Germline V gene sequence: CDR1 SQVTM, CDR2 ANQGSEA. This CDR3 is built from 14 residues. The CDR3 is CSVLDGVGNSPLHF. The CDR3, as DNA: TGCAGCGTCTTGGACGGGGTGGGGAATTCACCCCTCCACTTT.

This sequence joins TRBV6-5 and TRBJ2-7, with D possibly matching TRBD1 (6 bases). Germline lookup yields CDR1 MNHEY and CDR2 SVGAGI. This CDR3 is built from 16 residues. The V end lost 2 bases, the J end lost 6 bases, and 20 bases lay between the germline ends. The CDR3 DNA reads TGTGCCAGCAGTTACAGGTCCCCGGGACAATACGGCGAGCAGTACTTC. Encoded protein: CASSYRSPGQYGEQYF.

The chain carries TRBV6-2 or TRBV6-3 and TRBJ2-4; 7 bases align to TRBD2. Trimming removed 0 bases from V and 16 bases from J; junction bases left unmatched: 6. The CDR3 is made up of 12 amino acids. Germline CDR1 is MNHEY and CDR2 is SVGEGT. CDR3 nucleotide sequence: TGTGCCAGCAGTTACTCCGCAGGGAGGGGCTACTTC. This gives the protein CASSYSAGRGYF.

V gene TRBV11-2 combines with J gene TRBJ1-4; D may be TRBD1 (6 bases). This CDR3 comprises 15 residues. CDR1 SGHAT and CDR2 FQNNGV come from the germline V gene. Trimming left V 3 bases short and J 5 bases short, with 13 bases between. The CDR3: CASSFLWQGNEKLFF. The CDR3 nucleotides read TGTGCCAGCAGCTTCTTGTGGCAGGGGAATGAAAAACTGTTTTTT.

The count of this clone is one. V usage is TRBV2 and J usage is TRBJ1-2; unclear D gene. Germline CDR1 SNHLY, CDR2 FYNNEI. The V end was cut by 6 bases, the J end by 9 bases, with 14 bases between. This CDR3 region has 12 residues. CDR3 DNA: TGTGCCAGCAGAGTGGAGGGTCTGAGCTACACCTTC. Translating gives CASRVEGLSYTF.

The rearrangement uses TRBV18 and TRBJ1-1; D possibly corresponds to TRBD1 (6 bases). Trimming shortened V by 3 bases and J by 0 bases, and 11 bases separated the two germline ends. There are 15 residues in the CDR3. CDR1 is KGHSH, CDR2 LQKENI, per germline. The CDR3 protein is CASSPGTSMNTEAFF. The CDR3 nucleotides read TGTGCCAGCTCACCTGGGACAAGCATGAACACTGAAGCTTTCTTT.

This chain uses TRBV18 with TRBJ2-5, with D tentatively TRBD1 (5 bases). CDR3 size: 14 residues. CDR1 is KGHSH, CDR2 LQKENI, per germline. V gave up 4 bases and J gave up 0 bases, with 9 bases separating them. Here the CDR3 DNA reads TGTGCCAGCTCACGGGGCGCGGACCAAGAGACCCAGTACTTC. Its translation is CASSRGADQETQYF. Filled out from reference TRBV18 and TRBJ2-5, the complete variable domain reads NAGVMQNPRHLVRRRGQEARLRCSPMKGHSHVYWYRQLPEEGLKFMVYLQKENIIDESGMPKERFSAEFPKEGPSILRIQQVVRGDSAAYFCASSRGADQETQYFGPGTRLLVL.

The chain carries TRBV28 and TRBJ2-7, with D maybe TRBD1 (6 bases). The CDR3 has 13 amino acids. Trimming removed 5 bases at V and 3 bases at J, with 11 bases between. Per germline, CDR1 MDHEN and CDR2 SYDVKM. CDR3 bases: TGTGCCAGCAGTCGCCCACAGGGCTACGAGCAGTACTTC. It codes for CASSRPQGYEQYF.

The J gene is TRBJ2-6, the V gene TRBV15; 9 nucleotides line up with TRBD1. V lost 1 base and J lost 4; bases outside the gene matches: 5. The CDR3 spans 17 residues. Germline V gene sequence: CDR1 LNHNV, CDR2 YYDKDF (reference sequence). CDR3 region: CATSRATGGFGANVLTF. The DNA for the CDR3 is TGTGCCACCAGCAGAGCAACAGGGGGCTTCGGGGCCAACGTCCTGACTTTC.

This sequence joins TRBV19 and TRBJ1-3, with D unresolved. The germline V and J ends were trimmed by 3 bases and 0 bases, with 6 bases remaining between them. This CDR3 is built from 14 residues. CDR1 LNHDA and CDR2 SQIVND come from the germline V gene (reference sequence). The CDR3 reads CASSMYRSGNTIYF. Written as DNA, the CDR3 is TGTGCCAGTAGTATGTATCGCTCTGGAAACACCATATATTTT.

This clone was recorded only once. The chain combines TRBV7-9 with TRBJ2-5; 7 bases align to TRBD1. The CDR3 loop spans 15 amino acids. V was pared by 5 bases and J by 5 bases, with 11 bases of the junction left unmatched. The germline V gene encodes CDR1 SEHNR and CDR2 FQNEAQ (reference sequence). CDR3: CASSTGQLQGETQYF. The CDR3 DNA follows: TGTGCCAGCAGCACGGGACAGCTGCAGGGGGAGACCCAGTACTTC.

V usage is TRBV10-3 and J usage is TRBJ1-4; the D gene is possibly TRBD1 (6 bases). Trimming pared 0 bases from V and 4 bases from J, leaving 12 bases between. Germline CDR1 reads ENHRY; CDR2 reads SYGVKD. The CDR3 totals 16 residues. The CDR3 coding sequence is TGTGCCATCAGTGAGTCAAGGGGGGACCTTAATGAAAAACTGTTTTTT. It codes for CAISESRGDLNEKLFF.

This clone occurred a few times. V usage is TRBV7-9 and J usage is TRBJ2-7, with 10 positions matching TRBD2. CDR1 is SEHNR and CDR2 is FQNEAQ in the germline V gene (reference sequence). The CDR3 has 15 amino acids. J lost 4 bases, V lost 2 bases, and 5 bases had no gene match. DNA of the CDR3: TGTGCCAGCAGCTTAACAGGACTAGCGGAATACGAGCAGTACTTC. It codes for CASSLTGLAEYEQYF.

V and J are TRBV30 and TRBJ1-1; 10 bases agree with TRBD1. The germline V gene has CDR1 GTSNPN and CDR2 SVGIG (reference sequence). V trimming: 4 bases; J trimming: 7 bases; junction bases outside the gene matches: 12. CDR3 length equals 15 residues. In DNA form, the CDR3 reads TGTGCCTGGAAGACTTCGGGACAGGGGAAGGGTGAAGCTTTCTTT. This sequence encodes CAWKTSGQGKGEAFF.

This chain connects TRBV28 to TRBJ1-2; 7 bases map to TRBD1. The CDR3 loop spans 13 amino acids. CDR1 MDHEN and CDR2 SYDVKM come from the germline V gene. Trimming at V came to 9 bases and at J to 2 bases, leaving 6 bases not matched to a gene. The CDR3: CASRTGSNYGYTF. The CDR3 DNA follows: TGTGCCAGTAGGACAGGTTCCAACTATGGCTACACCTTC.

CDR3 DNA: TGCGCCAGCAGTGACCCGGACAGTCCCTACGAGCAGTACTTC. This encodes CASSDPDSPYEQYF. This chain joins TRBV10-1 and TRBJ2-7; possible D gene TRBD1, 6 bases. Germline lookup yields CDR1 WNHNN and CDR2 SYGVQD (reference sequence). The CDR3 covers 14 residues. V was pared by 3 bases and J by 2 bases, with 11 bases between.

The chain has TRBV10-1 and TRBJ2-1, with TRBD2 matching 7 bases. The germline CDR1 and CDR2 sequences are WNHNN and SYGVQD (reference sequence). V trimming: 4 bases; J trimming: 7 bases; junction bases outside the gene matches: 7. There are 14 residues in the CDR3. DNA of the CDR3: TGCGCCAGCAGTGTCGGAGCCGGGGGGAATGAGCAGTTCTTC. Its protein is CASSVGAGGNEQFF.